This TCR beta chain was identified in a study of vaccination and CD4 T cells after COVID-19. Overall study: Six males and four females constituted the convalescent cohort, two of whom were Hispanic. A vaccine, either BNT162b2 or mRNA-1273, was given to participants in two doses. A few convalescent patients were sampled at day 14 and days 161 to 241 post-vaccination.

By frequency in the sample, this clonotype is medium-sized. Its specificity is unknown. Unmatched junction bases numbered 5, after V lost 0 bases and J lost 3 bases. Per the germline V gene, CDR1 is DFQATT and CDR2 is SNEGSKA (reference sequence). This CDR3 has 16 residues. Time point in this sample: late sampling 161 to 241 days after vaccination in a few convalescent patients. Described treatment: roughly 10-day PBMC culture with coronavirus spike peptide pools or control peptides (ViraFEST assay). Sequencing of cultured CD4+ T cell DNA used the Oncomine TCR Beta short-read assay. Genomic DNA extraction was carried out from cultured CD4+ T cells. One entry per CDR3 protein results from TCRdb running MiXCR on the PCR reads. This sample has 15,000 to 20,000 distinct CDR3 sequences, with roughly 49% found just once.

J is TRBJ2-1 and V is TRBV20-1; 10 positions agree with TRBD2. This TCR derives from a human donor who had recovered from COVID-19. The sample consisted of CD4+ T cells from blood, cultured in vitro, taken about 7 months after SARS-CoV-2 vaccination. The CDR3 DNA reads TGCAGTGCTAGAGATCAGCTAGCGGGAGACTACAATGAGCAGTTCTTC. Encoded protein: CSARDQLAGDYNEQFF.